This T cell receptor (beta chain) was obtained from a study of response to subunit inactivated influenza vaccine. General study points: The authors put forward the suggestion that each seasonal influenza vaccination may bring in only a limited number of new T cells.

Trimming cost V 6 bases and J 7 bases, with 13 bases left between them. The CDR3 extends over 13 amino acids. The germline gives CDR1 SQVTM, CDR2 ANQGSEA. A single record per CDR3 protein comes from TCRdb applying MiXCR to the RT-PCR reads. The sample contains 590,000 or so distinct CDR3 sequences, around 15% of which appear only once. Concerning this clonotype itself: What it recognizes is unknown.

V is TRBV29-1 and J is TRBJ1-6, with D possibly being TRBD1 (6 bases). Sequenced here: PBMCs from blood, sampled 14 to 15 days before vaccination. The source is a man aged 50 to 60 who received an inactivated influenza vaccine. CDR3 sequence reads: CSVGDTSNSPLHF. In DNA form, the CDR3 reads TGCAGCGTGGGGGACACGAGCAATTCACCCCTCCACTTT.